Below are 3 T cell receptor beta chains sequenced from a single sample in a study of blood T cell repertoires in COVID-19. Produced via immunoSEQ multiplex PCR; TCRdb's table is partial and in-frame only. The table has roughly 250,000 clones, about 86% seen once. Sequencing input: PBMCs or T cells enriched from blood (not recorded which). The source is a middle-aged woman with acute COVID-19.

This chain uses TRBV19 with TRBJ1-2, with D tentatively TRBD1 (6 bases). V lost 3 bases, J lost 7 bases, and 15 bases lay in between. This CDR3 is 14 amino acids long. The germline V gene has CDR1 LNHDA and CDR2 SQIVND (reference sequence). The CDR3 sequence is CASSIGQRHGGYTF. The CDR3 nucleotides are TGTGCCAGTAGTATTGGACAGCGACATGGTGGCTACACCTTC.

The CDR3 loop is CASSLVGTSGIEQYF. The CDR3 DNA is TGTGCCAGCAGCTTGGTTGGGACTAGCGGGATCGAGCAGTACTTC. The gene calls are TRBV5-4 and TRBJ2-7; 13 bases are a match to TRBD2. Germline CDR1 is SGHNT and CDR2 is YYREEE (reference sequence). The CDR3 runs 15 residues. Germline trimming cut 0 bases from V and 6 bases from J; bases unmatched to any gene: 3.

This clone was counted once. The chain uses TRBV27 and TRBJ2-1; 7 bases are a match to TRBD2. Trimming removed 5 bases from V and 2 bases from J; junction bases left unmatched: 18. CDR3 length: 19 amino acids. Germline V gene sequence: CDR1 MNHEY, CDR2 SMNVEV (reference sequence). CDR3: CASSPTTSSYRGAYNEQFF. Here the CDR3 DNA reads TGTGCCAGCAGTCCCACGACTAGCTCCTACCGTGGAGCCTACAATGAGCAGTTCTTC.